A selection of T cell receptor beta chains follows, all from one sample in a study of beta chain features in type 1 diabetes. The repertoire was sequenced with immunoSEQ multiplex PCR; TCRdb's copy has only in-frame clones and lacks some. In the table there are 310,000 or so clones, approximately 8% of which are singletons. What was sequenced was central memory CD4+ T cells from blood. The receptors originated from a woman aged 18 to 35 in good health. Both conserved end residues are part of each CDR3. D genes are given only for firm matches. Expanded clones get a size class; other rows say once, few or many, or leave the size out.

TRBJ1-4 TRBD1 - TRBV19 CASSGQDNEKLFF TGTGCCAGTAGCGGACAGGATAATGAAAAACTGTTTTTT
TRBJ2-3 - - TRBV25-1 CASSESGDFTDTQYF TGTGCCAGCAGTGAATCTGGGGACTTCACAGATACGCAGTATTTT
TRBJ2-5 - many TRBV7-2 CASSLGSQPETQYF TGTGCCAGCAGCTTAGGTTCCCAGCCGGAGACCCAGTACTTC
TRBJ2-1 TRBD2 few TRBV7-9 CASSSPRREGLVF TGTGCCAGCAGCTCCCCAAGGCGGGAGGGCCTTGTCTTC
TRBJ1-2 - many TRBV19 CASSQSGGAAYGYTF TGTGCCAGTAGCCAGTCTGGGGGCGCCGCCTATGGCTACACCTTC
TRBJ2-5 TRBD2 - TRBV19 CASTRSGRAFETQYF TGTGCCAGTACCAGGAGCGGGAGGGCCTTCGAGACCCAGTACTTC
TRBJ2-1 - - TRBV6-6 CASSFEYNEQFF TGTGCCAGCAGTTTTGAATACAATGAGCAGTTCTTC
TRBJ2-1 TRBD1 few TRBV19 CASLADRGHNEQFF TGTGCCAGCCTTGCTGACAGGGGGCACAATGAGCAGTTCTTC
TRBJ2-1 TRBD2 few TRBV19 CASSIGAASGRWSNEQFF TGTGCCAGTAGTATTGGGGCGGCTAGCGGGAGGTGGAGCAATGAGCAGTTCTTC
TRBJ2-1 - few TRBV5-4 CASSLGQTYNEQFF TGTGCCAGCAGCTTAGGACAAACCTACAATGAGCAGTTCTTC
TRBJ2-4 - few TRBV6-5 CASSQGSRNIQYF TGTGCCAGCAGTCAGGGGAGTAGAAACATTCAGTACTTC
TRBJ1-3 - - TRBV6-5 CASCRAVGNTIYF TGTGCCAGCTGTAGGGCGGTTGGAAACACCATATATTTT